The 26 T cell receptor beta chains below come from one sample, sequenced in a study of blood T cell repertoires in COVID-19. TCRdb's table, derived via immunoSEQ multiplex PCR, lists solely in-frame clones and lacks some. The repertoire includes 200,000 to 250,000 clones, around 81% of them detected once, and 7.2% sits in the top ten. The source material was peripheral blood. These receptors originate from a woman between 65 and 79 years old with acute or convalescent COVID-19.

V and J are TRBV19 and TRBJ1-5; perhaps TRBD1 as D (5 bases). CDR3 length: 16 residues. Germline CDR1 and CDR2: LNHDA and SQIVND (reference sequence). The V end lost 2 bases, the J end lost 2 bases, and 13 bases lay between the germline ends. CDR3 protein: CASSISKGLGNQPQHF. CDR3 coding DNA: TGTGCCAGTAGTATATCGAAGGGGTTGGGCAATCAGCCCCAGCATTTT.

The chain links TRBV11-3 to TRBJ2-7, with 11 positions matching TRBD2. CDR1 is SGHNT and CDR2 is YENEEA in the germline V gene. J gave up 4 bases and V 2 bases, and 1 base lay outside the gene matches. The CDR3 totals 14 residues. CDR3 DNA sequence: TGTGCCAGCAGCTTAACTAGCGGGGGTTACGAGCAGTACTTC. Protein sequence: CASSLTSGGYEQYF.

This sequence joins TRBV6-5 and TRBJ2-7, with D maybe TRBD2 (6 bases). The V end lost 5 bases, the J end lost 1 base, and 15 bases lay between the germline ends. CDR1 is MNHEY, CDR2 SVGAGI, per germline. The CDR3 covers 15 residues. The CDR3 bases are TGTGCCAGCAGTAAGGGCAGGGACTTGTCCTACGAGCAGTACTTC. Its translation: CASSKGRDLSYEQYF.

The chain couples TRBV24-1 to TRBJ2-1; 7 nucleotides match TRBD1. The V gene's germline CDR1 is KGHDR and CDR2 SFDVKD. This CDR3 is built from 15 residues. The ends lost 0 bases at V and 2 bases at J; junction bases unmatched: 0. CDR3 in DNA: TGTGCCACCAGTGATTTGGGACAGGCCTACAATGAGCAGTTCTTC. Amino acid sequence: CATSDLGQAYNEQFF.

In this sample, this clone turned up once. The chain combines TRBV5-1 with TRBJ1-4, with D unclear. V was pared by 4 bases and J by 5 bases, with 18 bases between. CDR1 SGHRS and CDR2 YFSETQ come from the germline V gene. The CDR3 covers 16 residues. This CDR3 reads CASSPGVRDANEKLFF. In nucleotides, the CDR3 is TGCGCCAGCAGCCCCGGAGTTCGGGATGCGAATGAAAAACTGTTTTTT. The entire variable domain, with the rest obtained from reference TRBV5-1 and TRBJ1-4, is as follows: KAGVTQTPRYLIKTRGQQVTLSCSPISGHRSVSWYQQTPGQGLQFLFEYFSETQRNKGNFPGRFSGRQFSNSRSEMNVSTLELGDSALYLCASSPGVRDANEKLFFGSGTQLSVL.

This chain connects TRBV6-5 to TRBJ2-3; D is undetermined. CDR3 length: 10 residues. Germline V gives CDR1 MNHEY, CDR2 SVGAGI. The V end lost 11 bases, the J end lost 1 base, and 4 bases lay between the germline ends. The CDR3 DNA follows: TGTGCCCTCGGCACAGATACGCAGTATTTT. This gives the protein CALGTDTQYF.

The chain combines TRBV4-1 with TRBJ2-7; D call uncertain. There are 15 residues in the CDR3. Looked up from germline, CDR1 is MGHRA and CDR2 is YSYEKL. V was clipped by 4 bases and J by 0 bases, with 13 bases between them. The chain's CDR3 is CASSLLWAISYEQYV. The CDR3 nucleotides are TGCGCCAGCAGCCTCCTCTGGGCCATCTCCTACGAGCAGTACGTC.

The V gene is TRBV5-1, the J gene TRBJ2-3, with 13 bases that match TRBD2. Germline assignment: CDR1 SGHRS and CDR2 YFSETQ. The V gene end was trimmed by 4 bases and the J gene end by 6 bases; junction bases not matched to a gene: 5. There are 15 residues in the CDR3. CDR3 nucleotides: TGCGCCAGCAGCGTGACTAGCGGGGGGCCCGATACGCAGTATTTT. Translated, it gives CASSVTSGGPDTQYF.

The V and J genes are TRBV5-1 and TRBJ2-1, with unresolved D. This CDR3 is 14 amino acids long. V was pared by 5 bases and J by 2 bases, with 11 bases between. Germline V gene data show CDR1 as SGHRS and CDR2 as YFSETQ. CDR3 sequence (DNA): TGCGCCAGCAGGCTATTAAACGCCTACAATGAGCAGTTCTTC. Translating it yields CASRLLNAYNEQFF.

This chain links TRBV7-9 with TRBJ2-7; 8 nucleotides match TRBD2. The CDR3 runs 17 residues. The germline V gene encodes CDR1 SEHNR and CDR2 FQNEAQ (reference sequence). V was clipped by 5 bases and J by 3 bases; unmatched bases: 15. CDR3 DNA sequence: TGTGCCAGCAGCCTCGGAGGAGGCGGGGGGACATACTACGAGCAGTACTTC. Amino acids: CASSLGGGGGTYYEQYF.

The rearrangement links TRBV18 to TRBJ2-1; 9 bases match TRBD1. Trimming cost V 6 bases and J 9 bases; bases outside gene matches: 12. CDR3 length: 15 amino acids. Per the germline V gene, CDR1 is KGHSH and CDR2 is LQKENI. CDR3 in DNA: TGTGCCAGCTCCGCGGTTTACAGGGGGCAGGCTGAGCAGTTCTTC. Its protein is CASSAVYRGQAEQFF.

The V call is TRBV7-9, the J call TRBJ2-2; TRBD1 aligns across 7 bases. Germline V gene lookup returns CDR1 SEHNR and CDR2 FQNEAQ (reference sequence). The CDR3 runs to 17 residues. The junction had 6 bases not matched to a gene; V was cut back by 2 bases and J by 0 bases. The CDR3 DNA sequence: TGTGCCAGCAGCTTACCCAAGGGACAGCCGAACACCGGGGAGCTGTTTTTT. This gives the protein CASSLPKGQPNTGELFF.

The chain is built from TRBV5-1 and TRBJ1-2; the match to TRBD1 covers 7 bases. Trimming removed 3 bases from V and 6 bases from J; junction bases left unmatched: 14. Germline V gene lookup returns CDR1 SGHRS and CDR2 YFSETQ. CDR3 length equals 16 residues. The CDR3 region is CASSSTPGTVNDGYTF. For the CDR3, the DNA is TGCGCCAGCAGCTCTACTCCCGGGACAGTTAATGATGGCTACACCTTC. Supplemented by reference TRBV5-1 and TRBJ1-2, the full variable domain reads KAGVTQTPRYLIKTRGQQVTLSCSPISGHRSVSWYQQTPGQGLQFLFEYFSETQRNKGNFPGRFSGRQFSNSRSEMNVSTLELGDSALYLCASSSTPGTVNDGYTFGSGTRLTVV.

This clone was picked up one time. The V gene is TRBV6-5, the J gene TRBJ2-3; 7 positions match TRBD2. The CDR3 runs 15 residues. V shed 6 bases and J 2 bases; nucleotides not matched to a gene: 8. Germline loops: CDR1 MNHEY, CDR2 SVGAGI. The DNA of the CDR3 is TGTGCCAGCAGATCCCAAGCGGGGTACACAGATACGCAGTATTTT. Amino acids: CASRSQAGYTDTQYF.

The count of this clone is one. The CDR3 DNA reads TGTGCCAGCGAACACACAGATACGCAGTATTTT. Residues: CASEHTDTQYF. The chain is built from TRBV19 and TRBJ2-3; D is undetermined. In germline, CDR1 is LNHDA, CDR2 SQIVND (reference sequence). The CDR3 runs 11 residues. V was shortened by 9 bases and J by 2 bases, with 6 bases between the two germline ends.

This chain connects TRBV27 to TRBJ2-3, with 8 positions matching TRBD2. The CDR3 extends over 13 amino acids. Germline assignment: CDR1 MNHEY and CDR2 SMNVEV (reference sequence). Trimming cost V 8 bases and J 4 bases; bases outside gene matches: 5. CDR3 loop: CASLTGGPDTQYF. The CDR3 DNA reads as TGTGCCAGCCTTACGGGGGGGCCAGATACGCAGTATTTT.

J is TRBJ2-5 and V is TRBV24-1; D unclear. CDR3 length equals 14 residues. Trimming removed 4 bases from V and 5 bases from J, with 13 bases in between. CDR1 is KGHDR and CDR2 is SFDVKD in the germline V gene. CDR3 nucleotides: TGTGCCACCAGTGAATCGTCCCCCCCGGAGACCCAGTACTTC. Encoded protein: CATSESSPPETQYF.

The chain carries TRBV6-7 and TRBJ1-2; perhaps TRBD1 as D (6 bases). TRBV6-7 is flagged as an ORF with uncertain function. The V gene lost 7 bases and the J gene lost 5 bases, with 29 bases spanning the gap. There are 18 residues in the CDR3. Here the CDR3 reads CASIIPTGGAKVEYGYTF. The DNA of the CDR3 is TGTGCCAGCATTATCCCCACGGGGGGGGCAAAGGTGGAATATGGCTACACCTTC.

V and J are TRBV27 and TRBJ1-6; the match to TRBD1 covers 8 bases. The trim removed 7 bases at V and 5 bases at J, leaving 4 bases unmatched. Per the germline V gene, CDR1 is MNHEY and CDR2 is SMNVEV (reference sequence). The CDR3 is 14 amino acids. The CDR3 spells CASNKDRDNSPLHF. In DNA form, the CDR3 reads TGTGCCAGCAATAAGGACAGGGATAATTCACCCCTCCACTTT.

This clone was detected only a few times. J is TRBJ1-5 and V is TRBV2; 8 bases agree with TRBD1. The CDR3 runs 15 residues. V trimming: 4 bases; J trimming: 1 base; junction bases outside the gene matches: 3. Germline assignment: CDR1 SNHLY and CDR2 FYNNEI. The CDR3 loop is CASSADRASNQPQHF. CDR3 nucleotide sequence: TGTGCCAGCAGTGCGGACAGGGCCAGCAATCAGCCCCAGCATTTT.

The chain recombines TRBV7-2 with TRBJ2-5; 7 bases agree with TRBD2. This CDR3 has 18 residues. The V segment lost 0 bases and the J segment 5 bases; nucleotides outside the gene matches: 15. Germline CDR1 SGHTA, CDR2 FQGNSA. This CDR3 reads CASSLALRDRGVEETQYF. The CDR3 DNA sequence: TGTGCCAGCAGCTTAGCCCTCAGGGACCGGGGGGTTGAGGAGACCCAGTACTTC.

This chain connects TRBV30 to TRBJ2-1; no definite D call. Germline CDR1 and CDR2: GTSNPN and SVGIG (reference sequence). The CDR3 has 12 amino acids. V shed 0 bases and J shed 7 bases, with 7 bases lying between them. The CDR3 DNA follows: TGTGCCTGGAGTGTATTCCGGAATGAGCAGTTCTTC. It is translated as CAWSVFRNEQFF.

This clone was counted only a few times. V is TRBV5-1 and J is TRBJ2-3, with D uncertain. The length of the CDR3 is 14 residues. Trimming removed 0 bases from V and 2 bases from J, with 7 bases in between. Germline V gene sequence: CDR1 SGHRS, CDR2 YFSETQ. The chain's CDR3 is CASSLDQATDTQYF. In DNA form, the CDR3 reads TGCGCCAGCAGCTTGGATCAGGCCACAGATACGCAGTATTTT.

The chain recombines TRBV12-3 or TRBV12-4 with TRBJ2-1; 8 positions agree with TRBD2. V was pared by 5 bases and J by 8 bases, with 5 bases of the junction left unmatched. This CDR3 is built from 13 residues. DNA of the CDR3: TGTGCCAGCAGTGAGCGGGGGAGGGATGAGCAGTTCTTC. Its protein product is CASSERGRDEQFF.

V gene TRBV5-1 combines with J gene TRBJ2-4; D is possibly TRBD2 (5 bases). In germline, CDR1 is SGHRS, CDR2 YFSETQ. CDR3 length: 13 residues. The germline V and J ends were trimmed by 1 base and 8 bases, with 10 bases remaining between them. The DNA for the CDR3 is TGCGCCAGCAGCTTGAGCCCGGAGGACATTCAGTACTTC. Protein product: CASSLSPEDIQYF.

The chain links TRBV9 to TRBJ1-1, with 8 bases fitting TRBD1. Germline CDR1 and CDR2: SGDLS and YYNGEE. This CDR3 has 14 residues. V shed 4 bases and J 4 bases; nucleotides not matched to a gene: 6. CDR3 sequence reads: CASSPGQGSTEAFF. In DNA, the CDR3 is TGTGCCAGCAGCCCAGGACAGGGAAGCACTGAAGCTTTCTTT.